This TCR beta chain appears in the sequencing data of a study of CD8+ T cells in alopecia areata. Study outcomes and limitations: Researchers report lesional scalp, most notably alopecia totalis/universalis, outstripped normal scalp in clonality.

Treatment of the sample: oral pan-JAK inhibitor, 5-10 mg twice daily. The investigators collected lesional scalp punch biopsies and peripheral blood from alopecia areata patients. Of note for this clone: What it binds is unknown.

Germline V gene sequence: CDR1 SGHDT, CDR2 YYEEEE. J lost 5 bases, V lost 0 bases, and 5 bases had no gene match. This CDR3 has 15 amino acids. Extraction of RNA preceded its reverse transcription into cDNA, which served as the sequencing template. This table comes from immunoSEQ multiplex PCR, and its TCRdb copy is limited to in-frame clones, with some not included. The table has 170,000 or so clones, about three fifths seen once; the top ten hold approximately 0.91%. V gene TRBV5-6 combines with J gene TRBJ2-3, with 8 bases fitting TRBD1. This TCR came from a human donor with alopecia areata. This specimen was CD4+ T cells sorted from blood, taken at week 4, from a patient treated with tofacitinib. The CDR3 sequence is CASSLVDRAQDTQYF. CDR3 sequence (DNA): TGTGCCAGCAGCTTGGTGGACAGGGCTCAAGATACGCAGTATTTT.